These T cell receptor beta chains were read from a single sample in a study of blood T cell repertoires in COVID-19. Produced via immunoSEQ multiplex PCR; TCRdb's table is partial and in-frame only. The repertoire has a few hundred thousand clones, around 91% of them found once; the top ten carry over 8%. Sequences were obtained from PBMCs or T cells enriched from blood (not recorded which). Every receptor here comes from a woman aged 40 to 50 who had recovered from COVID-19. Each CDR3 is given with its conserved first and last residue. The D gene is left open where the match is weak. Some rows mark clone size as missing; the rest say once, few, many or name a class of expanded clone.

clone size: few
V gene: TRBV19
J gene: TRBJ1-2
D gene: -
CDR3 DNA: TGTGCCAGTAGTATAGGCGGACTCTATGGCTACACCTTC
CDR3 protein: CASSIGGLYGYTF

clone size: -
V gene: TRBV29-1
J gene: TRBJ2-3
D gene: TRBD1
CDR3 DNA: TGCAGCGTTGCGGCAGGGGGTACAGATACGCAGTATTTT
CDR3 protein: CSVAAGGTDTQYF

clone size: -
V gene: TRBV27
J gene: TRBJ1-5
D gene: -
CDR3 DNA: TGTGCCAGCAGTTCCGCGGGGATTCAGCCCCAGCATTTT
CDR3 protein: CASSSAGIQPQHF

clone size: -
V gene: TRBV25-1
J gene: TRBJ1-2
D gene: TRBD1
CDR3 DNA: TGTGCCAGTGGGGACAGCCCAATCCGGTATGGCTACACCTTC
CDR3 protein: CASGDSPIRYGYTF

clone size: -
V gene: TRBV7-2
J gene: TRBJ2-1
D gene: -
CDR3 DNA: TGCGCAACTAGACGGGGGGCCCTTTACAATGAGCAGTTCTTC
CDR3 protein: CATRRGALYNEQFF

clone size: -
V gene: TRBV7-2
J gene: TRBJ2-7
D gene: TRBD2
CDR3 DNA: TGTGCCAGCAGCCAAGTAGCGGGGGGTACCTACGAGCAGTACTTC
CDR3 protein: CASSQVAGGTYEQYF

clone size: few
V gene: TRBV24-1
J gene: TRBJ1-5
D gene: TRBD1
CDR3 DNA: TGTGCCACCAGTGACTCTGACAGGGGTAATCAGCCCCAGCATTTT
CDR3 protein: CATSDSDRGNQPQHF

clone size: -
V gene: TRBV11-1
J gene: TRBJ1-1
D gene: TRBD1
CDR3 DNA: TGTGCCAGCAGCTTGGTAGCAGGGGGAAACACTGAAGCTTTCTTT
CDR3 protein: CASSLVAGGNTEAFF

clone size: -
V gene: TRBV5-6
J gene: TRBJ1-1
D gene: TRBD1
CDR3 DNA: TGTGCCAGCAGTGAAGGGACAGTTAGTCCTGAAGCTTTCTTT
CDR3 protein: CASSEGTVSPEAFF

clone size: -
V gene: TRBV5-4
J gene: TRBJ2-5
D gene: TRBD2
CDR3 DNA: TGTGCCAGCAGCCCACGTCTACGTAGCGGGAGGGTAGCGGGGGAGACCCAGTACTTC
CDR3 protein: CASSPRLRSGRVAGETQYF

clone size: -
V gene: TRBV19
J gene: TRBJ2-1
D gene: -
CDR3 DNA: TGTGCCAGTAGTATGGTAGGTGGGACACTACGGGGAAGCAATGAGCAGTTCTTC
CDR3 protein: CASSMVGGTLRGSNEQFF

clone size: -
V gene: TRBV3-1/TRBV3-2
J gene: TRBJ2-2
D gene: -
CDR3 DNA: TGTGCCAGCAGCCTCCTAGCTATCGGGGAGCTGTTTTTT
CDR3 protein: CASSLLAIGELFF

clone size: -
V gene: TRBV9
J gene: TRBJ2-2
D gene: -
CDR3 DNA: TGTGCCAGCAGCGTCAGGGGCCGTAACACCGGGGAGCTGTTTTTT
CDR3 protein: CASSVRGRNTGELFF

clone size: few
V gene: TRBV2
J gene: TRBJ2-5
D gene: -
CDR3 DNA: TGTGCCAGCCGGGTAGGTGGGTTCCGGGAGACCCAGTACTTC
CDR3 protein: CASRVGGFRETQYF

clone size: -
V gene: TRBV21-1
J gene: TRBJ1-6
D gene: -
CDR3 DNA: TGTGCCAGCAGCCTCCCATCGCGGGACAGGGAAAATTCACCCCTCCACTTT
CDR3 protein: CASSLPSRDRENSPLHF

clone size: -
V gene: TRBV29-1
J gene: TRBJ2-1
D gene: TRBD2
CDR3 DNA: TGCAGCGTAGACGCGGGGACTAGCGGGGGCTCTTACAATGAGCAGTTCTTC
CDR3 protein: CSVDAGTSGGSYNEQFF

clone size: -
V gene: TRBV5-4
J gene: TRBJ2-7
D gene: TRBD2
CDR3 DNA: TGTGCCAGCAGCTTGAAGTATACTAGCGGGAGCTACGAGCAGTACTTC
CDR3 protein: CASSLKYTSGSYEQYF